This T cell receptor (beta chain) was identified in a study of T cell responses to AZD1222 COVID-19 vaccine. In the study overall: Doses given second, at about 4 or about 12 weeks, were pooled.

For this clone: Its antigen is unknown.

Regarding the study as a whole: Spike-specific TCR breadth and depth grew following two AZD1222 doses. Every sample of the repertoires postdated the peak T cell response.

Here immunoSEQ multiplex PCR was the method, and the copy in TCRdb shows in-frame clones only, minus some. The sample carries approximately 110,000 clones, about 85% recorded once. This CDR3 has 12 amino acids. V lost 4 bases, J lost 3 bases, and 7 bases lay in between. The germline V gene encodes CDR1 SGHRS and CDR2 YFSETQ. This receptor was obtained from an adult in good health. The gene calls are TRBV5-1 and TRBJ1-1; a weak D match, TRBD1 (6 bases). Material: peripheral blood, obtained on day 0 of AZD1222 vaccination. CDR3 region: CASSRGDTEAFF. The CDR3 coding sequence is TGCGCCAGCAGCAGGGGGGACACTGAAGCTTTCTTT. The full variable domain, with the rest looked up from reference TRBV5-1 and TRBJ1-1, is KAGVTQTPRYLIKTRGQQVTLSCSPISGHRSVSWYQQTPGQGLQFLFEYFSETQRNKGNFPGRFSGRQFSNSRSEMNVSTLELGDSALYLCASSRGDTEAFFGQGTRLTVV.